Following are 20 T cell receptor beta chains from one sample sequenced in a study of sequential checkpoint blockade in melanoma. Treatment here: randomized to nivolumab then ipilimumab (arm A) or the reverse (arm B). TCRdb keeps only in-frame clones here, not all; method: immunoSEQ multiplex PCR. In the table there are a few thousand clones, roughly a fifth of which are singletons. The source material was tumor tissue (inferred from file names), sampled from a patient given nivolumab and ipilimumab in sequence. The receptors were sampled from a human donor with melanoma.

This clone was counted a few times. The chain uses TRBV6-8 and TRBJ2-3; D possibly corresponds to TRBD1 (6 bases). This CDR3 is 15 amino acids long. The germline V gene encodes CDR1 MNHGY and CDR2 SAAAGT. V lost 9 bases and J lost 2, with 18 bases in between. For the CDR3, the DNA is TGTGCCAGTACGGCGGGCAGGGGTTACACAGATACGCAGTATTTT. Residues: CASTAGRGYTDTQYF.

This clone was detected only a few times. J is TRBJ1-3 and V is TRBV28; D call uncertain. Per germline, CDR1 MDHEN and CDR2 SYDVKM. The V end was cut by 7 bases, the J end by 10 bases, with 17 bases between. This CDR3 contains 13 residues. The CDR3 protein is CASTPKLGLTIYF. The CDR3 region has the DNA TGTGCCAGCACTCCCAAGCTGGGCCTAACCATATATTTT.

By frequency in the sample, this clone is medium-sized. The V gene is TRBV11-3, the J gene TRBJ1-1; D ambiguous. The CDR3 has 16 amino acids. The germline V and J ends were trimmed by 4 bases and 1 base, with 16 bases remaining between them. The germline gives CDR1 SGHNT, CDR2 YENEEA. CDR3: CASSSEAGSQNTEAFF. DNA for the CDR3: TGTGCCAGCAGCTCCGAGGCCGGGTCCCAGAACACTGAAGCTTTCTTT.

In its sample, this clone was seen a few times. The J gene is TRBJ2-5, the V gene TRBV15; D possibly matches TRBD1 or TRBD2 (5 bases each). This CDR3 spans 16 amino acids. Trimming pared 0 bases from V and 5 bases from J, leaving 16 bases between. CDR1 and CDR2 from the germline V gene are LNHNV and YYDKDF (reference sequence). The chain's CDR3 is CATSRDRGQGRETQYF. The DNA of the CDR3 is TGTGCCACCAGCAGAGATCGCGGGCAGGGAAGGGAGACCCAGTACTTC.

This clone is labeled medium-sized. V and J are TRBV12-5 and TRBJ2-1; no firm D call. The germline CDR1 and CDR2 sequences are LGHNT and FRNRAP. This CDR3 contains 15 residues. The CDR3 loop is CASTLYSGSYNEQFF. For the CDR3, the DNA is TGTGCCAGCACCCTCTATTCGGGCTCCTACAATGAGCAGTTCTTC.

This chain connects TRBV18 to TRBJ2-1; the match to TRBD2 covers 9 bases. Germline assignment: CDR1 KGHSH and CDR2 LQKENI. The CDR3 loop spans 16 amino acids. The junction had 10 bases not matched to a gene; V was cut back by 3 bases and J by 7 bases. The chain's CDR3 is CASSPGTSSRANEQFF. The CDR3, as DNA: TGTGCCAGCTCACCTGGGACTAGCAGTCGCGCTAATGAGCAGTTCTTC.

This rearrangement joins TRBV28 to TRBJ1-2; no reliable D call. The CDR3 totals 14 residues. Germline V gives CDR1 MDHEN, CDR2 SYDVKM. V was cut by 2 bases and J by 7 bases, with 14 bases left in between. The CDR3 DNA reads TGTGCCAGCAGTTTACTCACAGTGTCCCGTGGCTACACCTTC. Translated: CASSLLTVSRGYTF.

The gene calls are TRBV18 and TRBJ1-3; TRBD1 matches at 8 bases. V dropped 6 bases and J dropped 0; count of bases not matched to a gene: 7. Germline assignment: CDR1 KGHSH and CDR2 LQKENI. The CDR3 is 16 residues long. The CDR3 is CASSLGQGTSGNTIYF. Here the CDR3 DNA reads TGTGCCAGCTCGCTTGGACAGGGCACCTCTGGAAACACCATATATTTT.

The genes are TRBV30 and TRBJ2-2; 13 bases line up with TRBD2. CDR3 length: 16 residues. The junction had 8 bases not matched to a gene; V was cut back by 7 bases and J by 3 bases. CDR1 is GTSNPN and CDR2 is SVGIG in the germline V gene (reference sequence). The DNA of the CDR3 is TGTGCCTCAACGGGACTAGCGGGAAGATACACCGGGGAGCTGTTTTTT. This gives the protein CASTGLAGRYTGELFF.

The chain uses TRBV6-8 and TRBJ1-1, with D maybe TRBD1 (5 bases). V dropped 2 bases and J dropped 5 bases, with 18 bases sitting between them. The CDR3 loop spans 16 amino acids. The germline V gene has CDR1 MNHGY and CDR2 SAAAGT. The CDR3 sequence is CASSYGPGLRRTEAFF. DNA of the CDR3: TGTGCCAGCAGTTACGGTCCGGGACTCCGAAGGACTGAAGCTTTCTTT.

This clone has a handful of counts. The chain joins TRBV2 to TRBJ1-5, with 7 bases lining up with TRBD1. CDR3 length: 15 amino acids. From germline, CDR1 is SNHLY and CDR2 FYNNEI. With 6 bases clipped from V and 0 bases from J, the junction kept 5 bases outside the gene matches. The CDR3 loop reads CASRGGQLSNQPQHF. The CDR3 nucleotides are TGTGCCAGCAGGGGGGGACAGCTTAGCAATCAGCCCCAGCATTTT.

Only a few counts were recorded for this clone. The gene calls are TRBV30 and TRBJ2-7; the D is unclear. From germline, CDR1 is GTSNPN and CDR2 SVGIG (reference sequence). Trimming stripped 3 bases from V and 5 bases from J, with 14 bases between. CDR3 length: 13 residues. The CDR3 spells CAWSRPPSHEQYF. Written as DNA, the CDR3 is TGTGCCTGGAGCCGACCCCCCAGCCACGAGCAGTACTTC.

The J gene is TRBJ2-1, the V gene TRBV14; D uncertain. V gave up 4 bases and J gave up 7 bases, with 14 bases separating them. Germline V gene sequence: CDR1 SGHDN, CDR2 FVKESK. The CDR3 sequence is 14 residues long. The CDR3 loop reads CASSLGPAPNEQFF. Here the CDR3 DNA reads TGTGCCAGCAGCCTAGGTCCCGCCCCTAATGAGCAGTTCTTC.

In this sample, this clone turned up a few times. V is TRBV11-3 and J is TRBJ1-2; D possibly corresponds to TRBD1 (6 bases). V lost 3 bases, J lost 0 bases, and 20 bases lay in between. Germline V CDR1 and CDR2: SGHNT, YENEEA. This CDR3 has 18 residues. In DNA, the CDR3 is TGTGCCAGCAGCTTGTACCCCGCCGTGACAGGATCTAACTATGGCTACACCTTC. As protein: CASSLYPAVTGSNYGYTF. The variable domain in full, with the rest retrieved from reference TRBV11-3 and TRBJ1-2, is EAGVVQSPRYKIIEKKQPVAFWCNPISGHNTLYWYLQNLGQGPELLIRYENEEAVDDSQLPKDRFSAERLKGVDSTLKIQPAELGDSAVYLCASSLYPAVTGSNYGYTFGSGTRLTVV.

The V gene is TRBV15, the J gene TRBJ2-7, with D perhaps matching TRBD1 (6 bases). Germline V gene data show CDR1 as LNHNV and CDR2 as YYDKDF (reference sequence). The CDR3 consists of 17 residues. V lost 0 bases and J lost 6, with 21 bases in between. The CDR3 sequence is CATSRDLDSPRTPEQYF. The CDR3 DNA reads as TGTGCCACCAGCAGAGATCTGGACAGCCCAAGAACCCCCGAGCAGTACTTC. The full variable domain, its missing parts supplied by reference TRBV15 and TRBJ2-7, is DAMVIQNPRYQVTQFGKPVTLSCSQTLNHNVMYWYQQKSSQAPKLLFHYYDKDFNNEADTPDNFQSRRPNTSFCFLDIRSPGLGDTAMYLCATSRDLDSPRTPEQYFGPGTRLTVT.

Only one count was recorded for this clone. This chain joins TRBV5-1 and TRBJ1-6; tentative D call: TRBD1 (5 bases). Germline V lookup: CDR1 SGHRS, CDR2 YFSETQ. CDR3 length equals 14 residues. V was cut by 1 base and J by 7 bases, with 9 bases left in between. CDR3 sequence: CASSLLTENSPLHF. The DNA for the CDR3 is TGCGCCAGCAGCTTGTTGACAGAAAATTCACCCCTCCACTTT.

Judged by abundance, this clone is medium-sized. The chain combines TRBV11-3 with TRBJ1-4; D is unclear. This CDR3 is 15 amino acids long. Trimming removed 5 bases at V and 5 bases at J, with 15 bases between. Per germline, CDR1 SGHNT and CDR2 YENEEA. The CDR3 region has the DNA TGTGCCAGCAGCCCCCAAGGGCTACTGAATGAAAAACTGTTTTTT. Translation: CASSPQGLLNEKLFF. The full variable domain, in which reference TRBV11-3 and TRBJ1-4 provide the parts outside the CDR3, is EAGVVQSPRYKIIEKKQPVAFWCNPISGHNTLYWYLQNLGQGPELLIRYENEEAVDDSQLPKDRFSAERLKGVDSTLKIQPAELGDSAVYLCASSPQGLLNEKLFFGSGTQLSVL.

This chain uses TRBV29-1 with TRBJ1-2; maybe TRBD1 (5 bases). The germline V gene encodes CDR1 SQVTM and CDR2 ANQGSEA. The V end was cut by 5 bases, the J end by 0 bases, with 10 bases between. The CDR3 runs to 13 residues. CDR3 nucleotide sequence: TGCAGCGTTCCAGGGCTATCTAACTATGGCTACACCTTC. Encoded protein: CSVPGLSNYGYTF.

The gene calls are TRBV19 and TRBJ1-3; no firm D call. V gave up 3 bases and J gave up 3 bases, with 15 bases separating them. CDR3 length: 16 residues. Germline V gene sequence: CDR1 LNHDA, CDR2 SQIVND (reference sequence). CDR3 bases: TGTGCCAGTAGTATTCGACGGCCGACGGATGGAAACACCATATATTTT. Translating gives CASSIRRPTDGNTIYF.

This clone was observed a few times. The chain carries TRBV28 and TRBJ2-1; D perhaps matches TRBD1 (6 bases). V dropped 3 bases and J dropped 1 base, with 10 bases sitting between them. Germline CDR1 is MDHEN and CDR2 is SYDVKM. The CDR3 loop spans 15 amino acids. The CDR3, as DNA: TGTGCCAGCAGTTTGGGGACAACTTCCTACAATGAGCAGTTCTTC. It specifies CASSLGTTSYNEQFF.